The clone carrying this TCR beta chain was recorded once. This record belongs to a study of blood T cell repertoires in COVID-19. Method: immunoSEQ multiplex PCR; TCRdb's copy keeps in-frame clones and lacks some. The repertoire holds about 400,000 clones, approximately 88% seen once, with roughly 2% in the top ten. Trimming removed 6 bases from V and 4 bases from J; junction bases left unmatched: 10. CDR3 length: 15 amino acids. Germline V gene lookup returns CDR1 WSHSY and CDR2 SAAADI. The specimen sequenced was PBMCs or T cells enriched from blood (not recorded which). The gene calls are TRBV10-2 and TRBJ1-2; 8 bases match TRBD1. This clonotype was obtained from a woman aged 40 to 55 with acute COVID-19. The CDR3 coding sequence is TGCGCCAGCAGCTCCGGACAGGGAAGTTCCTATGGCTACACCTTC. Translation: CASSSGQGSSYGYTF.